Described below is a single T cell receptor beta chain sequence and its context. Antigen unknown. This record belongs to a study of cytomegalovirus exposure and HLA in healthy donors. Study results and caveats: In vitro experiments confirmed that a few CMV-associated chains were specific for CMV antigens.

The assay was immunoSEQ multiplex PCR, and TCRdb's table has in-frame clones only and misses some. This table has some 310,000 clones, around 90% appearing once. V lost 1 base to trimming and J lost 3 bases, with 13 bases between them. CDR3 length: 15 residues. The germline V gene has CDR1 SGHRS and CDR2 YFSETQ. The gene calls are TRBV5-1 and TRBJ1-1; D unresolved. The sample comprised PBMCs. The TCR was taken from a man in his thirties or forties in good health and CMV-seronegative. CDR3 nucleotides: TGCGCCAGCAGCTTGTTCACGGGAATATACACTGAAGCTTTCTTT. As protein: CASSLFTGIYTEAFF.